Listed here is a single T cell receptor (beta chain). This clonotype came up many times. Its antigen is not yet known. No much larger clone exists at a distance of one base, and base qualities are not known. The data were obtained in a study of T-cell reconstitution after alpha-beta-depleted transplantation in children (TCRdb year 2016). Describing the broader study: Using TCR repertoire profiling, the study quantitatively followed how T-cell immune reconstitution unfolded in children after TCRalphabeta/CD19-depleted allogeneic hematopoietic cell transplantation. Overall results and qualifications from the work: About two months after transplant, the apparently early recovery of alphabetaT-cell counts reportedly depended on just several hundred clones that had expanded rapidly and came from non-depleted graft cells. The frequencies of hyperexpanded clones fell over the following months, and after one year, T-cell counts and TCRbeta diversity were mostly attributed to newly produced T cells. In some patients, the high TCRbeta diversity seen at day 60 was put down to recipient T cells and intrathymic progenitors that had survived conditioning.

Relative to germline, V is 5 bases shorter and J is 6 bases shorter, with 16 bases between their ends. From cysteine to phenylalanine, the CDR3 is 14 amino acids long. Kept here is only the CDR3 DNA, which spans 42 bases and is read in frame from base 1. Read against the paper, the sample's treatment or condition label means: allogeneic hematopoietic cell transplantation with graft depleted of TCRalphabeta T cells and CD19 B cells. Transplant recipients were children who received TCRalphabeta/CD19-depleted allogeneic hematopoietic cell grafts. Libraries came from PCR. Instrument on record: Illumina HiSeq 2500. TCR libraries were prepared with molecular barcoding, using unique molecular identifiers to normalize TCRbeta repertoire quantification. TCRdb took the public reads, trimmed them with fastp at Q25, ran MiXCR for clone calling and kept in-frame beta chains. Rows with a matching CDR3 protein are joined into one entry that keeps the most common DNA and genes. The sample table records 240,000 or so distinct CDR3 sequences; roughly 8% of these occur just once. About 6.4% of the sample belongs to the ten largest clones.

The sample here was PBMCs, mostly from graft donor cells, taken 180 days after TCRalphabeta/CD19-depleted stem cell transplant. The sequence was obtained from a male patient aged 10 to 17 who had a stem cell transplant for acute lymphoblastic leukemia, so the T cells may come from the graft donor. Rearrangement joined TRBV12-3 or TRBV12-4 to TRBJ1-2; there is no confident call for the D gene. The sequenced DNA: TGTGCCAGCAGTGATTCAGGATCCCGTGATGGCTACACCTTC. It translates to CASSDSGSRDGYTF.